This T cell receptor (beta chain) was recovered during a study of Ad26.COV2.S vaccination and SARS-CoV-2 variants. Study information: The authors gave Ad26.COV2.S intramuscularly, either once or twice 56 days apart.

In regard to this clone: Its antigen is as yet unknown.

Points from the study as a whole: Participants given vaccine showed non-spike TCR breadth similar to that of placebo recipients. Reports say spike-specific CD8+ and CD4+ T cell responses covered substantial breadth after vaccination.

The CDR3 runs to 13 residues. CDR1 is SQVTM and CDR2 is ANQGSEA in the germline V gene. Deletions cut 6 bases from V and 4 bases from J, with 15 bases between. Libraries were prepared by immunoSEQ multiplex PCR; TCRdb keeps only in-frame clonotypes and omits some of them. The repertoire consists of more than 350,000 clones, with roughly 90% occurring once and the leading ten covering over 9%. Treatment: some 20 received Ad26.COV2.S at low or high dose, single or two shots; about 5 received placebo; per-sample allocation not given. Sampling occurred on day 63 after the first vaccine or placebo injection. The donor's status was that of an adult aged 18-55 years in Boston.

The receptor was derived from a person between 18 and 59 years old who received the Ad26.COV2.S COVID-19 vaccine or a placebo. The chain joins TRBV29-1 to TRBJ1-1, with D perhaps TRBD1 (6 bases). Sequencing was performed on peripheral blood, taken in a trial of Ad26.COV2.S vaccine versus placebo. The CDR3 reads CSVGTGPRTEAFF. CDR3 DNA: TGCAGCGTAGGTACAGGGCCCCGCACTGAAGCTTTCTTT.